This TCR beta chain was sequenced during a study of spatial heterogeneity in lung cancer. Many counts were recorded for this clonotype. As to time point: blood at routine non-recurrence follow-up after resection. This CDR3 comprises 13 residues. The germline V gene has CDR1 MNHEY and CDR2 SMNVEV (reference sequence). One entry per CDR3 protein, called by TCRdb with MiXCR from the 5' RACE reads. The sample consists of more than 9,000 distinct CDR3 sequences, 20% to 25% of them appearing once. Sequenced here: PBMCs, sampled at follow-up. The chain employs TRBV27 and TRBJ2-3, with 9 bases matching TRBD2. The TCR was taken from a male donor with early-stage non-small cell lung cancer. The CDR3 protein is CATSGGGSDTQYF. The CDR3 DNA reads TGTGCGACTAGCGGAGGGGGTTCAGATACGCAGTATTTT.